This T cell receptor (beta chain) was captured by sequencing in a study of shared clonotypes between healthy human individuals. Naive CD8 cells lacked CD45RO and underwent positive selection for CCR7, leaving out terminally differentiated effector memory CD45RA+ cells. The junction had 7 bases not matched to a gene; V was cut back by 4 bases and J by 2 bases. This CDR3 is 15 amino acids long. Germline values: CDR1 SGDLS, CDR2 YYNGEE. Study-level findings and limits: The naive CD4 repertoires of several donors were compared, and around 4.7% of clonotypes were shared. Non-shared clonotypes had lower generation probabilities than those shared by all four donors.

Profiling relied on immunoSEQ multiplex PCR, and the TCRdb table lists in-frame clones only, not all of them. The profile shows about 600,000 clones, 95% to 98% of them singletons. Points on this clone: Its antigen remains unidentified.

This TCR came from a man aged 25-45 years in good health. This sequence joins TRBV9 and TRBJ2-7; 9 bases fit TRBD2. What was sequenced was naive CD8+ T cells sorted from blood. DNA for the CDR3: TGTGCCAGCAGCATATCTAGCGGGGCCACCTACGAGCAGTACTTC. Amino acid sequence: CASSISSGATYEQYF.